Following are 28 T cell receptor beta chains from one sample sequenced in a study of blood T cell repertoires in COVID-19. Repertoires were generated with immunoSEQ multiplex PCR, while TCRdb's copy carries only in-frame clones and drops some. The table lists roughly 200,000 clones, more than 60% of them singletons. Sequencing was performed on peripheral blood. Receptor source: a man aged 50 to 59 who had recovered from COVID-19.

The chain couples TRBV5-1 to TRBJ1-1; perhaps TRBD1 as D (5 bases). CDR3 length equals 14 residues. V was pared by 2 bases and J by 1 base, with 9 bases between. CDR1 SGHRS and CDR2 YFSETQ come from the germline V gene. The CDR3: CASSFQGGNTEAFF. The CDR3 DNA follows: TGCGCCAGCAGCTTCCAGGGAGGGAACACTGAAGCTTTCTTT. The full variable domain, rest sourced from reference TRBV5-1 and TRBJ1-1, is KAGVTQTPRYLIKTRGQQVTLSCSPISGHRSVSWYQQTPGQGLQFLFEYFSETQRNKGNFPGRFSGRQFSNSRSEMNVSTLELGDSALYLCASSFQGGNTEAFFGQGTRLTVV.

V is TRBV7-9 and J is TRBJ2-7; 14 bases align to TRBD2. With 5 bases clipped from V and 4 bases from J, the junction kept 10 bases outside the gene matches. The CDR3 sequence is 17 residues long. Germline V gene data show CDR1 as SEHNR and CDR2 as FQNEAQ (reference sequence). CDR3 coding DNA: TGTGCCAGCAGCCGAGGGACTAGCGGGAGAGGAAGGTACGAGCAGTACTTC. Translating it yields CASSRGTSGRGRYEQYF.

In its sample, this clone was seen once. This sequence joins TRBV28 and TRBJ2-7, with D perhaps matching TRBD2 (6 bases). This CDR3 is 15 amino acids long. The germline CDR1 and CDR2 sequences are MDHEN and SYDVKM. The ends were cut back, 6 bases at V and 0 bases at J, with 15 bases in the middle. The CDR3 DNA is TGTGCCAGCAGGAAGAGCGGAGGGAGCTCCTACGAGCAGTACTTC. Protein product: CASRKSGGSSYEQYF. Complete variable domain (other parts from reference TRBV28 and TRBJ2-7): DVKVTQSSRYLVKRTGEKVFLECVQDMDHENMFWYRQDPGLGLRLIYFSYDVKMKEKGDIPEGYSVSREKKERFSLILESASTNQTSMYLCASRKSGGSSYEQYFGPGTRLTVT.

CDR3 coding DNA: TGTGCCAGCAGCGACCGACCCGGGGGGGCTGGAAACACCATATATTTT. This encodes CASSDRPGGAGNTIYF. The J gene is TRBJ1-3, the V gene TRBV9; TRBD1 is a possible D gene (5 bases). Germline CDR1 and CDR2: SGDLS and YYNGEE. The V gene lost 3 bases and the J gene lost 2 bases, with 15 bases spanning the gap. The CDR3 loop spans 16 amino acids.

The CDR3 DNA reads as TGTGCCATCAGTTTCGGGGGGGACACCGGGGAGCTGTTTTTT. This sequence encodes CAISFGGDTGELFF. This sequence joins TRBV10-3 and TRBJ2-2; TRBD2 matches 8 bases. The CDR3 sequence is 14 residues long. V lost 5 bases to trimming and J lost 3 bases; unmatched junction nucleotides: 2. Per the germline V gene, CDR1 is ENHRY and CDR2 is SYGVKD.

The chain recombines TRBV11-2 with TRBJ2-5; a weak D match, TRBD2 (5 bases). V lost 3 bases to trimming and J lost 2 bases, with 16 bases between them. This CDR3 contains 16 residues. The germline V gene encodes CDR1 SGHAT and CDR2 FQNNGV. Written as DNA, the CDR3 is TGTGCCAGCAGCTTCTTAGTTCGAGCGGCACAAGAGACCCAGTACTTC. It translates to CASSFLVRAAQETQYF. Supplemented by reference TRBV11-2 and TRBJ2-5, the full variable domain reads EAGVAQSPRYKIIEKRQSVAFWCNPISGHATLYWYQQILGQGPKLLIQFQNNGVVDDSQLPKDRFSAERLKGVDSTLKIQPAKLEDSAVYLCASSFLVRAAQETQYFGPGTRLLVL.

This chain uses TRBV4-3 with TRBJ2-4; the match to TRBD2 covers 14 bases. With 3 bases clipped from V and 4 bases from J, the junction kept 2 bases outside the gene matches. The CDR3 has 16 residues. Germline V gene sequence: CDR1 LGHNA, CDR2 YSLEER. The CDR3 reads CASSQGLAGDKNIQYF. The CDR3 DNA follows: TGCGCCAGCAGCCAGGGACTAGCGGGAGATAAAAACATTCAGTACTTC.

The chain recombines TRBV6-2 or TRBV6-3 with TRBJ1-1; D is uncertain. CDR1 is MNHEY and CDR2 is SVGEGT in the germline V gene. CDR3 length equals 13 residues. V was shortened by 2 bases and J by 0 bases, with 4 bases between the two germline ends. CDR3 loop: CASSYVMNTEAFF. The CDR3 bases are TGTGCCAGCAGTTACGTAATGAACACTGAAGCTTTCTTT.

The chain couples TRBV12-3 or TRBV12-4 to TRBJ1-2; 7 bases line up with TRBD1. J lost 8 bases, V lost 7 bases, and 7 bases had no gene match. The CDR3 has 12 amino acids. The CDR3 region has the DNA TGTGCCAGCACAATGACAGGGACGGGCTACACCTTC. Its protein is CASTMTGTGYTF.

CDR3 DNA: TGTGCCAGCAGCTTAGGGACAGGGTTTACGGGCAATCAGCCCCAGCATTTT. It yields the protein CASSLGTGFTGNQPQHF. The chain carries TRBV7-9 and TRBJ1-5; 8 nucleotides match TRBD1. CDR3 length: 17 amino acids. In germline, CDR1 is SEHNR, CDR2 FQNEAQ (reference sequence). After removal of 1 base from V and 2 bases from J, the junction contained 7 bases not matched to a gene.

This chain joins TRBV5-1 and TRBJ2-3, with 10 bases identical to TRBD2. Germline V gene sequence: CDR1 SGHRS, CDR2 YFSETQ. The ends lost 0 bases at V and 0 bases at J; junction bases unmatched: 7. This CDR3 has 18 residues. The CDR3 sequence is CASSLAVAGGYSTDTQYF. CDR3 nucleotide sequence: TGCGCCAGCAGCTTGGCGGTAGCGGGAGGTTATAGCACAGATACGCAGTATTTT.

This clone has just a few counts. The V call is TRBV19, the J call TRBJ2-2; TRBD2 aligns across 11 bases. V was clipped by 8 bases and J by 1 base; unmatched bases: 3. Germline V gene sequence: CDR1 LNHDA, CDR2 SQIVND (reference sequence). CDR3 length: 15 amino acids. The CDR3 coding sequence is TGTGCCAGTTCTACTAGCGGGAGGAACACCGGGGAGCTGTTTTTT. Translation gives CASSTSGRNTGELFF.

This clone was counted a single time. J is TRBJ2-2 and V is TRBV28; 11 nucleotides match TRBD2. In germline, CDR1 is MDHEN, CDR2 SYDVKM. This CDR3 has 15 residues. The trim removed 6 bases at V and 7 bases at J, leaving 7 bases unmatched. CDR3 sequence reads: CASSGTSGYYGELFF. In DNA form, the CDR3 reads TGTGCCAGCAGCGGGACTAGCGGATACTACGGGGAGCTGTTTTTT. Full variable domain (missing parts from reference TRBV28 and TRBJ2-2): DVKVTQSSRYLVKRTGEKVFLECVQDMDHENMFWYRQDPGLGLRLIYFSYDVKMKEKGDIPEGYSVSREKKERFSLILESASTNQTSMYLCASSGTSGYYGELFFGEGSRLTVL.

This chain joins TRBV5-1 and TRBJ1-4, with D perhaps matching TRBD1 (6 bases). In germline, CDR1 is SGHRS, CDR2 YFSETQ. The CDR3 totals 16 residues. Deletions cut 2 bases from V and 3 bases from J, with 14 bases between. The CDR3 spells CASSLGGQLSNEKLFF. The CDR3, as DNA: TGCGCCAGCAGCTTAGGCGGACAGCTCTCTAATGAAAAACTGTTTTTT.

This clone is a singleton in its sample. The genes are TRBV30 and TRBJ1-4; no clear D. V gave up 3 bases and J gave up 4 bases, with 9 bases separating them. Germline V CDR1 and CDR2: GTSNPN, SVGIG (reference sequence). The CDR3 runs to 13 residues. The CDR3: CAWRRHLNEKLFF. The CDR3 nucleotides read TGTGCCTGGAGAAGACACCTTAATGAAAAACTGTTTTTT.

The chain is built from TRBV18 and TRBJ2-6; D gene uncertain. The length of the CDR3 is 16 residues. CDR1 and CDR2 (germline): KGHSH, LQKENI. V lost 3 bases and J 4 bases, leaving 13 bases between the germline ends. CDR3 amino acids: CASSPVRVTGANVLTF. The CDR3 DNA sequence: TGTGCCAGCTCACCGGTTCGGGTCACCGGGGCCAACGTCCTGACTTTC.

The chain is built from TRBV19 and TRBJ2-3, with 12 bases identical to TRBD2. Germline V lookup: CDR1 LNHDA, CDR2 SQIVND (reference sequence). This CDR3 has 17 amino acids. Trimming removed 6 bases from V and 6 bases from J; junction bases left unmatched: 13. CDR3 DNA sequence: TGTGCCAGTAGCTCCCACAGGACTAGCGGGACTTCGGATACGCAGTATTTT. This encodes CASSSHRTSGTSDTQYF.

This chain links TRBV7-3 with TRBJ2-7; 11 bases fit TRBD2. This CDR3 has 18 residues. After removal of 1 base from V and 5 bases from J, the junction contained 13 bases not matched to a gene. CDR1 and CDR2 (germline): SGHTA, FQGTGA. The CDR3 coding sequence is TGTGCCAGCAGCTTAAAGCACTCCTCTAGCGGGAGGAGTAACGAGCAGTACTTC. Residues: CASSLKHSSSGRSNEQYF.

This clone was observed a few times. This sequence joins TRBV5-6 and TRBJ1-6, with 7 bases aligning to TRBD1. Unmatched junction bases numbered 4, after V lost 3 bases and J lost 7 bases. CDR3 length: 14 residues. Looked up from germline, CDR1 is SGHDT and CDR2 is YYEEEE. The CDR3 sequence: CASSSTGSNSPLHF. The CDR3 bases are TGTGCCAGCAGCTCGACAGGGTCCAATTCACCCCTCCACTTT.

The chain employs TRBV12-3 or TRBV12-4 and TRBJ2-5; TRBD2 agrees at 10 bases. Losses at the gene ends were 7 bases for V and 4 bases for J; bases not matched to a gene: 3. CDR3 length: 13 residues. The DNA for the CDR3 is TGTGCCAGCATAATAGCGGGAGGAGAGACCCAGTACTTC. Protein sequence: CASIIAGGETQYF.

A few counts support this clone. J is TRBJ1-6 and V is TRBV5-4, with a tentative D call TRBD1 (6 bases). The germline V gene has CDR1 SGHNT and CDR2 YYREEE (reference sequence). The CDR3 consists of 13 residues. V lost 4 bases, J lost 9 bases, and 11 bases lay in between. CDR3 region: CASSRQERSPLHF. In nucleotides, the CDR3 is TGTGCCAGCAGCCGACAGGAGCGTTCACCCCTCCACTTT.

V gene TRBV7-9 combines with J gene TRBJ1-5, with TRBD1 matching over 10 bases. This CDR3 region has 16 residues. The V gene's germline CDR1 is SEHNR and CDR2 FQNEAQ (reference sequence). The trim removed 5 bases at V and 2 bases at J, leaving 6 bases unmatched. DNA for the CDR3: TGTGCCAGCAGCCAGACAGGGGGCCTGGGCAATCAGCCCCAGCATTTT. Encoded protein: CASSQTGGLGNQPQHF. Based on the CDR3 plus reference TRBV7-9 and TRBJ1-5, the full variable domain is DTGVSQNPRHKITKRGQNVTFRCDPISEHNRLYWYRQTLGQGPEFLTYFQNEAQLEKSRLLSDRFSAERPKGSFSTLEIQRTEQGDSAMYLCASSQTGGLGNQPQHFGDGTRLSIL.

The V gene is TRBV24-1, the J gene TRBJ2-2; TRBD1 aligns across 10 bases. This CDR3 is built from 16 residues. V lost 2 bases to trimming and J lost 1 base; unmatched junction nucleotides: 0. CDR1 KGHDR and CDR2 SFDVKD come from the germline V gene. The CDR3 DNA follows: TGTGCCACCAGTGATTGGACAGGGGGGAACACCGGGGAGCTGTTTTTT. As protein: CATSDWTGGNTGELFF.

The chain uses TRBV18 and TRBJ2-2; D is uncertain. The length of the CDR3 is 16 residues. Trimming stripped 0 bases from V and 1 base from J, with 9 bases between. CDR1 KGHSH and CDR2 LQKENI come from the germline V gene. CDR3 sequence (DNA): TGTGCCAGCTCACCACCGGTGGGCCAGAACACCGGGGAGCTGTTTTTT. Residues: CASSPPVGQNTGELFF.

The chain links TRBV18 to TRBJ1-1, with D unclear. Trimming removed 1 base at V and 0 bases at J, with 21 bases between. CDR1 KGHSH and CDR2 LQKENI come from the germline V gene. The length of the CDR3 is 19 residues. The CDR3 loop reads CASSPLAAASAYMNTEAFF. The CDR3 coding sequence is TGTGCCAGCTCACCACTTGCTGCCGCCAGCGCCTACATGAACACTGAAGCTTTCTTT.

J is TRBJ2-1 and V is TRBV7-3; 9 nucleotides agree with TRBD2. The CDR3 extends over 15 amino acids. CDR1 is SGHTA and CDR2 is FQGTGA in the germline V gene. V lost 2 bases and J lost 6; bases outside the gene matches: 5. CDR3 coding DNA: TGTGCCAGCAGCTTAGGGACTAGCAACTTCAATGAGCAGTTCTTC. The encoded protein is CASSLGTSNFNEQFF.

The chain links TRBV4-1 to TRBJ2-7; TRBD2 matches 8 bases. Germline V lookup: CDR1 MGHRA, CDR2 YSYEKL. There are 14 residues in the CDR3. Losses at the gene ends were 5 bases for V and 5 bases for J; bases not matched to a gene: 8. In nucleotides, the CDR3 is TGCGCCAGCAGCTCGTGGACTAGCTCTCACGAGCAGTACTTC. Its translation: CASSSWTSSHEQYF.

This clone was detected only once. The chain combines TRBV4-1 with TRBJ2-7; TRBD2 agrees at 7 bases. Trimming cost V 4 bases and J 4 bases; bases outside gene matches: 10. The V gene's germline CDR1 is MGHRA and CDR2 YSYEKL. The CDR3 has 15 residues. The CDR3, as DNA: TGCGCCAGCAGCCGCGGGAGCGACAAAAGGTACGAGCAGTACTTC. Translating it yields CASSRGSDKRYEQYF.